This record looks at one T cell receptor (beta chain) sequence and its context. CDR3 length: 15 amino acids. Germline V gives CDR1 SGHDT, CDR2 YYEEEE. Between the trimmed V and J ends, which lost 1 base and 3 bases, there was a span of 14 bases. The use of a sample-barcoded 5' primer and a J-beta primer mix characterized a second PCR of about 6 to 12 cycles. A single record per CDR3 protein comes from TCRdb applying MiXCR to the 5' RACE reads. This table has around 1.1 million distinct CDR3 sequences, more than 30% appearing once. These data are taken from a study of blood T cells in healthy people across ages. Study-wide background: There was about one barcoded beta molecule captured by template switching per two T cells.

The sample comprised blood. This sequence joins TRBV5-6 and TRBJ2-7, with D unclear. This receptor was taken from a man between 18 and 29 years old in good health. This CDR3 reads CASSLPEYPFYEQYF. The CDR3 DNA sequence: TGTGCCAGCAGCTTGCCAGAATATCCCTTCTACGAGCAGTACTTC.